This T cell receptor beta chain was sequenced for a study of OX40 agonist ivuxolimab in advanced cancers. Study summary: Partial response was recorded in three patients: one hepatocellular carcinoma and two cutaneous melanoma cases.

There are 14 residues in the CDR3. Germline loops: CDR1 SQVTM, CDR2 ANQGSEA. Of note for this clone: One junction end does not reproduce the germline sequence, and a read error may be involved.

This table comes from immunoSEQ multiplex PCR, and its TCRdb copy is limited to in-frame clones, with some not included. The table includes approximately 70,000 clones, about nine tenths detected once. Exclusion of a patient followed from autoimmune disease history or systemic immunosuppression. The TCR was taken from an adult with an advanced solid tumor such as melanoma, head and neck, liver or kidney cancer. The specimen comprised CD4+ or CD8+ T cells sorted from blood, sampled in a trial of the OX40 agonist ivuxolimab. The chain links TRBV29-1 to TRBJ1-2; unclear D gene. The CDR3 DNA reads TGCAGCGTTGAAGAGGGGAATTTTAACTATGTCTACACCTTC. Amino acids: CSVEEGNFNYVYTF.